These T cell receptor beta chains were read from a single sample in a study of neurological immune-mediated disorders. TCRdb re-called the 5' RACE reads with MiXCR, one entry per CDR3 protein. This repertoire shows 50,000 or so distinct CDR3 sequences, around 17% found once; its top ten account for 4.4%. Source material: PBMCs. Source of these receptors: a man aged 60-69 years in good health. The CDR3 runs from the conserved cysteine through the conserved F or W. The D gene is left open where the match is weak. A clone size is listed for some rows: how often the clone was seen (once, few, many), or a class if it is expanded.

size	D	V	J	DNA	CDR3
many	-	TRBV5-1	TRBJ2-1	TGCGCCAGCAGCTTGGTAGGGGACCGGGGGAATGAGCAGTTCTTC	CASSLVGDRGNEQFF
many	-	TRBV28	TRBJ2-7	TGTGCCAACCGACATGCCTACGAGCAGTACTTC	CANRHAYEQYF
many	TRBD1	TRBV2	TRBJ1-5	TGTGCCAGCAATACCGGGACAGGGAGTCAGCCCCAGCATTTT	CASNTGTGSQPQHF
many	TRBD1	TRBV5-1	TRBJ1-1	TGCGCCAGCAGCACAACGGGACAGGTGAACACTGAAGCTTTCTTT	CASSTTGQVNTEAFF
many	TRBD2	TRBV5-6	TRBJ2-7	TGTGCCAGCAGCTCTCCACTAGCGAGGGGACTCGTGAGCTCCTACGAGCAGTACTTC	CASSSPLARGLVSSYEQYF
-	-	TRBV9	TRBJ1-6	TGTGCCAGCAGCGTGGGACTCCTACAACCTTCACCCCTCCACTTT	CASSVGLLQPSPLHF
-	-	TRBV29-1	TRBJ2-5	TGCAGCGTTGAAGGCAATAATTACGGAGAGACCCAGTACTTC	CSVEGNNYGETQYF
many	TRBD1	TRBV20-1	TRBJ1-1	TGCAGTGCTGAGGACAGGGGTGATAACACTGAAGCTTTCTTT	CSAEDRGDNTEAFF
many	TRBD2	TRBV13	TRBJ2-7	TGTGCCAGCAGCTTACTCCCCGAGACTAGCGGCTACGAGCAGTACTTC	CASSLLPETSGYEQYF
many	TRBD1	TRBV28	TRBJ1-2	TGTGCCAGCAGTGCCAGGACAGGGGGTTCGTATGGCTACACCTTC	CASSARTGGSYGYTF